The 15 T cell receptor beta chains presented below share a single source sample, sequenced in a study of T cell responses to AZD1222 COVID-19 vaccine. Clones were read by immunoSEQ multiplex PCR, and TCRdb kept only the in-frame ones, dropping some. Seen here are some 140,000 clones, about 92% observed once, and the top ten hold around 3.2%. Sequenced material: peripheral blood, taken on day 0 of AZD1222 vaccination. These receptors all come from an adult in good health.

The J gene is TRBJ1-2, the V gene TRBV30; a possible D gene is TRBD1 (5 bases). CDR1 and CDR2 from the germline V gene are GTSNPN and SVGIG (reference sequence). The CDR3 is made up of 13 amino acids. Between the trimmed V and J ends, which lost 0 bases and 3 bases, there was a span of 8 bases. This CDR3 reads CAWSVTTDYGYTF. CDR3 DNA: TGTGCCTGGAGTGTAACGACAGACTATGGCTACACCTTC.

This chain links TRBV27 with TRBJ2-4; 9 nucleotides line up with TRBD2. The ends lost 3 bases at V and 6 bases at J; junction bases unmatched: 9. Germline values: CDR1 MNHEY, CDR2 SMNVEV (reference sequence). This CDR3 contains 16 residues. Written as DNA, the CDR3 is TGTGCCAGCAGTTTCCTTTTTACGACTAGCGGAAACATTCAGTACTTC. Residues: CASSFLFTTSGNIQYF.

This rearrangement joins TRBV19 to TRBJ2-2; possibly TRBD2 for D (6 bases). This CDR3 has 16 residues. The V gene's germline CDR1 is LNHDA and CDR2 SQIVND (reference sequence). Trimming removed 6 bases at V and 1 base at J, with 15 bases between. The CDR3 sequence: CASRPRGSGNTGELFF. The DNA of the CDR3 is TGTGCCAGTAGGCCTAGGGGTAGCGGGAACACCGGGGAGCTGTTTTTT.

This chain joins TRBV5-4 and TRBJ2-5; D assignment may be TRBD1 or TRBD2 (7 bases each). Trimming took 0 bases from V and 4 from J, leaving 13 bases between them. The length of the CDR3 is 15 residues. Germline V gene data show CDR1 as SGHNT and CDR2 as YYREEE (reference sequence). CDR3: CASSLDQGGGETQYF. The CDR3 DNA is TGTGCCAGCAGCTTGGACCAGGGGGGGGGAGAGACCCAGTACTTC.

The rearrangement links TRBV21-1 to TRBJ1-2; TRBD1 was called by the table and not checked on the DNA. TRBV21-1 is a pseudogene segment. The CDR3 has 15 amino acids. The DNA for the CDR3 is TGTGCCAGCACTTCGGGACAGGGTAGTAACTATGGCTACACCTTC. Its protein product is CASTSGQGSNYGYTF.

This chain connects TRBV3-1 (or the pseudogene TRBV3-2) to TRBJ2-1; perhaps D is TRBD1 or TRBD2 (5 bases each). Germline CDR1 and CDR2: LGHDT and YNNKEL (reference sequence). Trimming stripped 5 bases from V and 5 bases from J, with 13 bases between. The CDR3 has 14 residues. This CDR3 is CASSSSGRHNEQFF. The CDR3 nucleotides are TGTGCCAGCAGCTCATCAGGGAGACACAATGAGCAGTTCTTC.

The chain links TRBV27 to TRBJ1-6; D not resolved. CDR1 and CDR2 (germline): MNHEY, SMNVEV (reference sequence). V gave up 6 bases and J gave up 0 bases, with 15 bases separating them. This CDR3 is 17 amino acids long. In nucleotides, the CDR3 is TGTGCCAGCAGCTCGGCTCTCATTAGCTCCTATAATTCACCCCTCCACTTT. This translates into CASSSALISSYNSPLHF.

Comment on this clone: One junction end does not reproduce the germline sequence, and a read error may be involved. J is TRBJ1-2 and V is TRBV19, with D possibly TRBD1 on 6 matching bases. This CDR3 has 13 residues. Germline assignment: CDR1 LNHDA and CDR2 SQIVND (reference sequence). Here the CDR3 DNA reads TGTGCCAGTAGTACCGGACAGCGCCGCCCTATCTGCTTC. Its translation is CASSTGQRRPICF.

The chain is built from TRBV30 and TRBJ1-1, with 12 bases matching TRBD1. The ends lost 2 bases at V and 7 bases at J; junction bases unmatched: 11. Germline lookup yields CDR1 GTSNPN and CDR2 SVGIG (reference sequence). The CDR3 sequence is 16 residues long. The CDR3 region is CAWSQIPGQGAGEAFF. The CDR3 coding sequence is TGTGCCTGGAGTCAAATACCGGGACAGGGGGCGGGTGAAGCTTTCTTT. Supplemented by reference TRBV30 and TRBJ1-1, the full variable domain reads SQTIHQWPATLVQPVGSPLSLECTVEGTSNPNLYWYRQAAGRGLQLLFYSVGIGQISSEVPQNLSASRPQDRQFILSSKKLLLSDSGFYLCAWSQIPGQGAGEAFFGQGTRLTVV.

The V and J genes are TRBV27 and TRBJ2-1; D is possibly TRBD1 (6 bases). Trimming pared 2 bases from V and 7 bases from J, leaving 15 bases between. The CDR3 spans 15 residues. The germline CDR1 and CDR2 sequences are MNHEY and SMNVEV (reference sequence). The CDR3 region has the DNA TGTGCCAGCAGTTTAGATCAGGGGATTGGGAATGAGCAGTTCTTC. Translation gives CASSLDQGIGNEQFF.

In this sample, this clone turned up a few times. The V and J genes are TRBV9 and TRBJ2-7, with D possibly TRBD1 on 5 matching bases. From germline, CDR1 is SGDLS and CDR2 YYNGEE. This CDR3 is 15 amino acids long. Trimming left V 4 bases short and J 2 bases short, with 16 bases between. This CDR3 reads CASSFNPRDPYEQYF. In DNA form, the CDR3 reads TGTGCCAGCAGCTTTAACCCCAGGGATCCCTACGAGCAGTACTTC.

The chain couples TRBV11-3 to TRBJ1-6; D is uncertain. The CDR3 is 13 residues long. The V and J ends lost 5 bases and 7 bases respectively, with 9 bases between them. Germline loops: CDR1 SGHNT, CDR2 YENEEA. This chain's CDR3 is CASSVDLNSPLHF. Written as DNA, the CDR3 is TGTGCCAGCAGCGTCGACCTCAATTCACCCCTCCACTTT.

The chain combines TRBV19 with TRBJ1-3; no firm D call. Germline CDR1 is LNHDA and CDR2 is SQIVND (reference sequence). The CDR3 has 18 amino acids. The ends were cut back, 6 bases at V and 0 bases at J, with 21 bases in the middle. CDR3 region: CASSPGVEDRISGNTIYF. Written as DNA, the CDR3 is TGTGCCAGTAGCCCAGGTGTGGAGGACCGCATCTCTGGAAACACCATATATTTT.

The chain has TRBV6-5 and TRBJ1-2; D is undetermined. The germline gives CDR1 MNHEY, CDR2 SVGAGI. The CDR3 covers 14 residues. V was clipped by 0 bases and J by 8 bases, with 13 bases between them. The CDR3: CASSYSREGIGYTF. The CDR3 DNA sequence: TGTGCCAGCAGTTACTCGAGAGAGGGTATCGGCTACACCTTC.

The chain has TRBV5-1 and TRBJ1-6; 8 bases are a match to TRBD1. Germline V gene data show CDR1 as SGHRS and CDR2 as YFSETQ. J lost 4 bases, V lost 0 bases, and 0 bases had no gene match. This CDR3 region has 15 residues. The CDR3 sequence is CASSLDRGYNSPLHF. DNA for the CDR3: TGCGCCAGCAGCTTGGACAGGGGGTATAATTCACCCCTCCACTTT.